The next 19 T cell receptor beta chains were all read from a single sample in a study of T cell repertoires in cytomegalovirus infection. Via MiXCR, TCRdb re-called the reads, giving one row per CDR3 protein. The sample holds a few hundred thousand distinct CDR3 sequences, over 35% seen once. The antigens for these receptors are not known. The specimen was cultured PBMCs, collected from culture after CMV antigen stimulation. The origin of the receptors is a human donor in good health (CMV status not recorded). Some clones in this sample may be carry-over from other donors' samples.

At least ten counts were recorded for this clonotype. The genes are TRBV7-8 and TRBJ2-1; 11 bases line up with TRBD2. V shed 6 bases and J 4 bases; nucleotides not matched to a gene: 8. The germline V gene encodes CDR1 SGHVS and CDR2 FQNEAQ. The CDR3 covers 16 residues. CDR3: CASSPRLAGTYNEQFF. CDR3 in DNA: TGTGCCAGCAGTCCCCGACTAGCGGGGACATACAATGAGCAGTTCTTC.

A few counts support this clonotype. V usage is TRBV12-3 or TRBV12-4 and J usage is TRBJ2-3; D might be TRBD1 (6 bases). Trimming took off 9 bases at V and 0 bases at J, with 16 bases between the two ends. The CDR3 is 15 residues long. Here the CDR3 DNA reads TGTGCCAGTACAGGACAGACTACTAGCACAGATACGCAGTATTTT. Translation gives CASTGQTTSTDTQYF.

V gene TRBV7-2 combines with J gene TRBJ2-7; D might be TRBD1 (5 bases). This CDR3 is 14 amino acids long. Per germline, CDR1 SGHTA and CDR2 FQGNSA. V lost 3 bases and J lost 6, with 15 bases in between. The DNA of the CDR3 is TGTGCCAGCAGCTTGCAACCTGGGGCTAGCGAGCAGTACTTC. It is translated as CASSLQPGASEQYF.

This clonotype was counted between two and nine times. The rearrangement links TRBV12-3 or TRBV12-4 to TRBJ1-3; no firm D call. The V end was cut by 7 bases, the J end by 0 bases, with 13 bases between. The CDR3 extends over 15 amino acids. The CDR3 DNA sequence: TGTGCCAGCATTTTCGGGGAAGCCTCTGGAAACACCATATATTTT. Translating gives CASIFGEASGNTIYF.

In its sample, this clonotype was seen once. CDR3 DNA sequence: TGTGCCAGCAGTCACGCTCCCCGGTCAGGGGGAAATGAGCAGTTCTTC. Amino acid sequence: CASSHAPRSGGNEQFF. The J gene is TRBJ2-1, the V gene TRBV6-5; 7 bases are shared with TRBD1. The junction had 14 bases not matched to a gene; V was cut back by 5 bases and J by 7 bases. Germline values: CDR1 MNHEY, CDR2 SVGAGI. The length of the CDR3 is 16 residues.

This sequence joins TRBV27 and TRBJ2-1, with D possibly being TRBD1 or TRBD2 (7 bases each). V gave up 6 bases and J gave up 7 bases, with 19 bases separating them. Germline values: CDR1 MNHEY, CDR2 SMNVEV (reference sequence). CDR3 length: 15 residues. The CDR3: CASSLQGGELNEQFF. Here the CDR3 DNA reads TGTGCCAGCAGCCTGCAGGGGGGGGAGTTGAATGAGCAGTTCTTC.

The chain carries TRBV6-6 and TRBJ2-5; maybe TRBD1 (6 bases). V shed 8 bases and J shed 7 bases, with 23 bases lying between them. The CDR3 has 15 amino acids. Looked up from germline, CDR1 is MNHNY and CDR2 is SVGAGI (reference sequence). CDR3 nucleotide sequence: TGTGCCAGCGTGGGGTGGGGACAACCCGTGCTGACCCAGTACTTC. It is translated as CASVGWGQPVLTQYF.

A few counts support this clonotype. This sequence joins TRBV7-2 and TRBJ2-1; 13 bases agree with TRBD2. The CDR3 is 15 residues long. Trimming at V came to 5 bases and at J to 9 bases, leaving 7 bases not matched to a gene. The germline CDR1 and CDR2 sequences are SGHTA and FQGNSA. The CDR3 is CASSPWTSGGGEQFF. The DNA for the CDR3 is TGTGCCAGCAGCCCCTGGACTAGCGGGGGTGGTGAGCAGTTCTTC.

The chain uses TRBV18 and TRBJ1-6; possibly TRBD1 for D (5 bases). Trimming removed 3 bases from V and 8 bases from J, with 14 bases in between. The CDR3 spans 15 residues. CDR1 is KGHSH and CDR2 is LQKENI in the germline V gene. This CDR3 is CASSPGRGLYSPLHF. The CDR3 bases are TGTGCCAGCTCACCGGGGAGGGGCTTGTATTCACCCCTCCACTTT.

J is TRBJ2-7 and V is TRBV19; tentatively, D is TRBD2 (5 bases). CDR1 is LNHDA and CDR2 is SQIVND in the germline V gene (reference sequence). The CDR3 length is 18 residues. The V and J ends lost 5 bases and 2 bases respectively, with 25 bases between them. The DNA for the CDR3 is TGTGCCAGTAGTGCCTCCAGCCCCCGGCTAGCAGAGACCTACGAGCAGTACTTC. This sequence encodes CASSASSPRLAETYEQYF.

This clonotype was seen a handful of times. The V call is TRBV6-1, the J call TRBJ2-2; the match to TRBD1 covers 10 bases. CDR1 and CDR2 (germline): MNHNS, SASEGT. CDR3 length: 13 residues. J was trimmed by 5 bases and V by 8 bases; bases with no gene match: 2. The CDR3 coding sequence is TGTGCCAGCGGACAGGGGGTTACCGGGGAGCTGTTTTTT. This encodes CASGQGVTGELFF.

This clonotype was seen just once. This sequence joins TRBV6-2 or TRBV6-3 and TRBJ1-2; the D is unclear. The germline gives CDR1 MNHEY, CDR2 SVGEGT. The CDR3 is 14 amino acids. V lost 4 bases and J lost 8, with 17 bases in between. This CDR3 is CASSFTGSLWGYTF. The CDR3 DNA sequence: TGTGCCAGCAGTTTCACCGGGAGCCTCTGGGGCTACACCTTC.

The chain joins TRBV20-1 to TRBJ2-3; 11 bases line up with TRBD2. Germline lookup yields CDR1 DFQATT and CDR2 SNEGSKA (reference sequence). V gave up 6 bases and J gave up 7 bases; unmatched junction bases: 12. The CDR3 consists of 15 residues. The CDR3 nucleotides are TGCAGTGCCATCACCCATAGCGGGGGGGCTAATACGCAGTATTTT. Translating gives CSAITHSGGANTQYF.

This sequence joins TRBV6-8 and TRBJ2-7, with 8 bases aligning to TRBD2. This CDR3 contains 16 residues. Germline V gene data show CDR1 as MNHGY and CDR2 as SAAAGT. V lost 6 bases and J lost 3; bases outside the gene matches: 13. The DNA for the CDR3 is TGTGCCAGCAGCCTCTCCCCCAGCGGGGGCGACTACGAGCAGTACTTC. Its protein is CASSLSPSGGDYEQYF.

This clonotype was seen a few times. The chain carries TRBV7-2 and TRBJ2-1; 9 bases map to TRBD2. The germline CDR1 and CDR2 sequences are SGHTA and FQGNSA. Trimming cost V 5 bases and J 6 bases; bases outside gene matches: 5. This CDR3 spans 14 amino acids. The CDR3 coding sequence is TGTGCCAGCAGCAGACGACTAGCGGTCAATGAGCAGTTCTTC. Amino acids: CASSRRLAVNEQFF.

This clonotype was detected only a few times. The genes are TRBV10-3 and TRBJ2-1; TRBD2 aligns across 11 bases. The V gene's germline CDR1 is ENHRY and CDR2 SYGVKD. The CDR3 is made up of 15 amino acids. Losses at the gene ends were 4 bases for V and 7 bases for J; bases not matched to a gene: 6. This CDR3 reads CAISGGTSGTNEQFF. CDR3 coding DNA: TGTGCCATCAGTGGGGGGACTAGCGGTACAAATGAGCAGTTCTTC.

This chain links TRBV20-1 with TRBJ2-3, with D unresolved. V lost 3 bases and J 2 bases, leaving 9 bases between the germline ends. The CDR3 covers 13 residues. Per the germline V gene, CDR1 is DFQATT and CDR2 is SNEGSKA (reference sequence). CDR3 sequence: CSASRQDTDTQYF. CDR3 nucleotides: TGCAGTGCTAGTCGGCAAGACACAGATACGCAGTATTTT.

CDR3 DNA: TGTGCCAGCAGCCCAGGGACTAGCCACCCTGAGCAGTTCTTC. Its protein product is CASSPGTSHPEQFF. This chain uses TRBV7-9 with TRBJ2-1; 9 bases map to TRBD2. This CDR3 is 14 amino acids long. From germline, CDR1 is SEHNR and CDR2 FQNEAQ (reference sequence). J gave up 9 bases and V 5 bases, and 8 bases lay outside the gene matches. Complete variable domain (other parts from reference TRBV7-9 and TRBJ2-1): DTGVSQNPRHKITKRGQNVTFRCDPISEHNRLYWYRQTLGQGPEFLTYFQNEAQLEKSRLLSDRFSAERPKGSFSTLEIQRTEQGDSAMYLCASSPGTSHPEQFFGPGTRLTVL.

This clonotype was counted a few times. The chain uses TRBV19 and TRBJ2-1, with TRBD2 matching over 7 bases. The germline V gene encodes CDR1 LNHDA and CDR2 SQIVND (reference sequence). The CDR3 covers 15 residues. J gave up 4 bases and V 6 bases, and 9 bases lay outside the gene matches. The CDR3 DNA reads as TGTGCCAGTAGGTCAGGCGGGGGAACATACAATGAGCAGTTCTTC. Protein product: CASRSGGGTYNEQFF.